This T cell receptor beta chain was sequenced during a study of beta chain features in type 1 diabetes. Study at large: Summed over all samples, the examined sorted cells came to roughly 110,000,000.

As concerns this clone: Its matching antigen is unknown.

Study-wide results and caveats: VDJ junctions in type 1 diabetes patients carried more deletions and fewer insertions.

Cells sorted by CD45RO/CCR7/CD25/CD127/CD95/CD27 comprised CD4+ naive, central memory, regulatory and stem cell-like memory cells. Losses at the gene ends were 0 bases for V and 13 bases for J; bases not matched to a gene: 14. The CDR3 is 16 amino acids. CDR1 and CDR2 (germline): ENHRY, SYGVKD. The authors reverse transcribed all of the isolated RNA, so sequencing captured expressed TCRB transcripts. Some clones are missing from TCRdb's copy, which holds only in-frame ones; the method was immunoSEQ multiplex PCR. The sample comprises 37,000 or so clones, roughly 50% of which are singletons, and 0.6% to 0.9% rests with the top ten.

This chain uses TRBV10-3 with TRBJ2-1; 8 nucleotides match TRBD2. The sequence derives from a woman aged 18-30 years in good health. The source material was central memory CD4+ T cells from blood. Here the CDR3 DNA reads TGTGCCATCAGTGAGTCCCCGGTTAACGGGGGGGGCCGACAGTTCTTC. It codes for CAISESPVNGGGRQFF.